This entry concerns a single T cell receptor beta chain. Its matching antigen is unknown. This entry belongs to a study of shared clonotypes between healthy human individuals. Execution of the assay was at deep level. Repertoires were generated with immunoSEQ multiplex PCR, while TCRdb's copy carries only in-frame clones and drops some. The sample records roughly 1 million clones, 60% to 80% being singletons. The study's findings and limits: Few donors restricted represented genetic and exposure-history diversity. Relative to memory subsets, naive subsets generally showed larger estimated richness.

Trimming took 0 bases from V and 12 from J, leaving 9 bases between them. Germline V gene lookup returns CDR1 LGHNA and CDR2 YNFKEQ. This CDR3 contains 12 residues. The investigators split CD4+ cells into a CD45RA+ naive subset and a CD45RA-negative memory subset. V usage is TRBV4-2 and J usage is TRBJ2-1; D is unclear. The TCR sequence derives from a man younger than 35 in good health. The source material was memory CD4+ T cells sorted from blood. As for subset: CD45RA-negative fraction. The CDR3 DNA follows: TGTGCCAGCAGCCAAGATGGACCTGTGCAGTTCTTC. It codes for CASSQDGPVQFF.